These 20 T cell receptor beta chains came from one sample sequenced in a study of T cells in Graves' hyperthyroidism and ophthalmopathy. Using RNA transcripts as the source, TCR beta CDR3 regions were amplified. The HTBI primer set was used in a first-round RT-PCR of the TCR CDR3. TCRdb itself ran the multiplex PCR reads through MiXCR, one entry per CDR3 protein. The sample yields 300,000 or so distinct CDR3 sequences, roughly a fifth seen once. The sample comprised blood. These receptors came from a woman aged 45 to 65 with Graves' hyperthyroidism.

This clonotype was picked up many times. The genes are TRBV6-1 and TRBJ2-5, with TRBD2 matching over 10 bases. CDR3 length: 15 amino acids. The germline V gene has CDR1 MNHNS and CDR2 SASEGT. V was pared by 6 bases and J by 0 bases, with 4 bases of the junction left unmatched. CDR3 coding DNA: TGTGCCAGCAGCCTAGCGGGGGTGAACCAAGAGACCCAGTACTTC. It translates to CASSLAGVNQETQYF.

In this sample, this clonotype turned up many times. The rearrangement uses TRBV28 and TRBJ1-5; D unclear. This CDR3 has 18 residues. The V gene's germline CDR1 is MDHEN and CDR2 SYDVKM. Trimming took off 5 bases at V and 0 bases at J, with 20 bases between the two ends. CDR3 nucleotides: TGTGCCAGCAGTCTCTTTCTGGAGGCGTGGAATAGCAATCAGCCCCAGCATTTT. Encoded protein: CASSLFLEAWNSNQPQHF.

This clonotype showed up many times. The rearrangement joins TRBV2 to TRBJ1-2, with D possibly being TRBD1 (6 bases). This CDR3 spans 11 amino acids. V lost 6 bases, J lost 7 bases, and 9 bases lay in between. Germline V gene sequence: CDR1 SNHLY, CDR2 FYNNEI. The CDR3 DNA is TGTGCCAGCAGAGTAGGGGGTGGCTACACCTTC. Translated, it gives CASRVGGGYTF.

This clonotype came up many times. J is TRBJ1-4 and V is TRBV12-3 or TRBV12-4, with D unclear. V lost 5 bases and J lost 4, with 14 bases in between. The CDR3 has 15 residues. The CDR3 nucleotides read TGTGCCAGCAGTCCCCGGCGGAGGGATAATGAAAAACTGTTTTTT. Its protein is CASSPRRRDNEKLFF.

This clonotype appeared a few times. The chain combines TRBV20-1 with TRBJ1-2; TRBD1 aligns across 7 bases. This CDR3 contains 14 residues. V lost 3 bases, J lost 8 bases, and 12 bases stayed unmatched. Germline V gene sequence: CDR1 DFQATT, CDR2 SNEGSKA (reference sequence). The CDR3 loop is CSARRGGGAEGYTF. In DNA form, the CDR3 reads TGCAGTGCTAGGAGAGGAGGGGGCGCGGAGGGCTACACCTTC.

This clonotype was picked up many times. The chain combines TRBV10-3 with TRBJ2-6; no clear D. The V end lost 4 bases, the J end lost 5 bases, and 0 bases lay between the germline ends. CDR3 size: 11 residues. Germline CDR1 and CDR2: ENHRY and SYGVKD. CDR3 in amino acids: CAISGANVLTF. The DNA for the CDR3 is TGTGCCATCAGTGGGGCCAACGTCCTGACTTTC.

J is TRBJ2-3 and V is TRBV20-1; 9 nucleotides match TRBD2. The CDR3 consists of 14 residues. Looked up from germline, CDR1 is DFQATT and CDR2 is SNEGSKA (reference sequence). V gave up 6 bases and J gave up 3 bases; unmatched junction bases: 7. The CDR3 bases are TGCAGTGCGGCGATAGCGGGAGTGACAGATACGCAGTATTTT. It yields the protein CSAAIAGVTDTQYF.

There are a few counts of this clonotype. The rearrangement joins TRBV6-4 to TRBJ2-3; D might be TRBD2 (6 bases). CDR3 length: 14 amino acids. Trimming left V 4 bases short and J 2 bases short, with 10 bases between. Germline V gene data show CDR1 as MRHNA and CDR2 as SNTAGT. In DNA form, the CDR3 reads TGTGCCAGCAGTGTGGAGGGTTACACAGATACGCAGTATTTT. Residues: CASSVEGYTDTQYF.

This clonotype was seen repeatedly, ten times or more. The J gene is TRBJ1-2, the V gene TRBV29-1, with 10 bases identical to TRBD1. CDR1 is SQVTM, CDR2 ANQGSEA, per germline. This CDR3 has 14 amino acids. The V and J ends lost 1 base and 6 bases, in that order; junction bases with no gene match: 5. In DNA form, the CDR3 reads TGCAGCGTTGAAGTCGCGGACAGGGGGAATGGCTACACCTTC. It codes for CSVEVADRGNGYTF.

This clonotype came up many times. The chain recombines TRBV5-1 with TRBJ2-3; D is undetermined. CDR3 length equals 14 residues. V was cut by 4 bases and J by 2 bases, with 11 bases left in between. The germline V gene has CDR1 SGHRS and CDR2 YFSETQ. CDR3 sequence (DNA): TGCGCCAGCAGCAAACAACCCCCCACAGATACGCAGTATTTT. It specifies CASSKQPPTDTQYF.

This clonotype has only a few counts. The V call is TRBV28, the J call TRBJ1-1; weak D call: TRBD1 (5 bases). The CDR3 has 13 amino acids. The V gene lost 7 bases and the J gene lost 11 bases, with 20 bases spanning the gap. Germline V gives CDR1 MDHEN, CDR2 SYDVKM. The CDR3 nucleotides read TGTGCCAGCACCCCCACCGGGGGAGCGGCGGCTTTCTTT. It specifies CASTPTGGAAAFF.

The J gene is TRBJ2-7, the V gene TRBV7-2, with 9 bases matching TRBD2. The CDR3 length is 16 residues. V was clipped by 6 bases and J by 2 bases; unmatched bases: 11. Germline V lookup: CDR1 SGHTA, CDR2 FQGNSA. CDR3 amino acids: CASSPLVAGGPYEQYF. The CDR3, as DNA: TGTGCCAGCAGTCCCTTAGTGGCGGGAGGGCCCTACGAGCAGTACTTC.

This clonotype was counted a few times. The chain carries TRBV4-1 and TRBJ1-6, with 7 nucleotides matching TRBD1. Trimming cost V 0 bases and J 6 bases; bases outside gene matches: 2. The length of the CDR3 is 15 residues. Germline loops: CDR1 MGHRA, CDR2 YSYEKL. For the CDR3, the DNA is TGCGCCAGCAGCCAAGAAGGGGGCGGTAATTCACCCCTCCACTTT. Translating gives CASSQEGGGNSPLHF.

The rearrangement links TRBV12-5 to TRBJ2-5; the match to TRBD2 covers 13 bases. J gave up 5 bases and V 5 bases, and 23 bases lay outside the gene matches. CDR1 and CDR2 (germline): LGHNT, FRNRAP. The CDR3 is 21 amino acids. The DNA for the CDR3 is TGTGCTAGTGGTCTTGGCTCGGGGCCAGGGACTAGCGGGAACCTCGAGGAGACCCAGTACTTC. Encoded protein: CASGLGSGPGTSGNLEETQYF.

This clonotype was found a few times. The V and J genes are TRBV5-4 and TRBJ1-3, with a weak D call TRBD1 (5 bases). In germline, CDR1 is SGHNT, CDR2 YYREEE (reference sequence). This CDR3 region has 16 residues. V was cut by 1 base and J by 2 bases, with 13 bases left in between. The CDR3 loop is CASSLKSAGTGNTIYF. The CDR3 DNA reads as TGTGCCAGCAGCTTGAAGTCGGCAGGGACTGGAAACACCATATATTTT.

In its sample, this clonotype was seen many times. The V call is TRBV30, the J call TRBJ1-1; D gene ambiguous. This CDR3 comprises 13 residues. Germline loops: CDR1 GTSNPN, CDR2 SVGIG (reference sequence). The V gene lost 0 bases and the J gene lost 6 bases, with 11 bases spanning the gap. The CDR3 protein is CAWSVSGDAEAFF. For the CDR3, the DNA is TGTGCCTGGAGTGTGTCCGGGGATGCTGAAGCTTTCTTT.

V usage is TRBV27 and J usage is TRBJ2-3, with 7 bases aligning to TRBD2. The germline gives CDR1 MNHEY, CDR2 SMNVEV (reference sequence). The junction had 6 bases not matched to a gene; V was cut back by 7 bases and J by 2 bases. The CDR3 totals 14 residues. The CDR3 DNA reads TGTGCCAGCAATAAAGCGGGATCCACAGATACGCAGTATTTT. Its translation: CASNKAGSTDTQYF.

The chain is built from TRBV19 and TRBJ1-1; 7 bases line up with TRBD1. The V and J ends lost 5 bases and 7 bases, in that order; junction bases with no gene match: 13. The germline CDR1 and CDR2 sequences are LNHDA and SQIVND (reference sequence). The CDR3 has 15 residues. The CDR3 DNA follows: TGTGCCAGTAGTTCCCGACAGGGCGGAATAGGTGAAGCTTTCTTT. Its translation: CASSSRQGGIGEAFF.

The chain couples TRBV29-1 to TRBJ1-5; no clear D gene. Germline V gene sequence: CDR1 SQVTM, CDR2 ANQGSEA. V was trimmed by 2 bases and J by 0 bases, leaving 11 bases between them. This CDR3 has 15 residues. The CDR3 DNA is TGCAGCGTTGAACCGGGCGCGTATAGCAATCAGCCCCAGCATTTT. Its protein is CSVEPGAYSNQPQHF.

Concerning this clonotype itself: A read error may explain this, as a much larger clone is one base away. The rearrangement uses TRBV7-9 and TRBJ1-1; D is uncertain. CDR1 and CDR2 from the germline V gene are SEHNR and FQNEAQ (reference sequence). The CDR3 is made up of 11 amino acids. CDR3 DNA: TGTGCCGGCAGCTTAGTGGCTGAAGCTTTCTTT. Protein: CAGSLVAEAFF.